Given below is one TCR beta chain in context. Profiled with immunoSEQ multiplex PCR; TCRdb holds only in-frame clones, not every one. The sample consists of more than 300,000 clones, around 86% of them appearing once. These data originate in a study of blood T cell repertoires in COVID-19. Germline V gene lookup returns CDR1 SGHTA and CDR2 FQGNSA. This CDR3 is built from 16 residues. Trimming at V came to 0 bases and at J to 0 bases, leaving 5 bases not matched to a gene. The source is a woman aged 45-60 years who had recovered from COVID-19. The chain recombines TRBV7-2 with TRBJ2-7; 7 nucleotides line up with TRBD1. The sequenced material came from PBMCs or T cells enriched from blood (not recorded which). CDR3 in amino acids: CASSLATGISSYEQYF. The DNA for the CDR3 is TGTGCCAGCAGCTTAGCGACAGGGATTAGCTCCTACGAGCAGTACTTC.